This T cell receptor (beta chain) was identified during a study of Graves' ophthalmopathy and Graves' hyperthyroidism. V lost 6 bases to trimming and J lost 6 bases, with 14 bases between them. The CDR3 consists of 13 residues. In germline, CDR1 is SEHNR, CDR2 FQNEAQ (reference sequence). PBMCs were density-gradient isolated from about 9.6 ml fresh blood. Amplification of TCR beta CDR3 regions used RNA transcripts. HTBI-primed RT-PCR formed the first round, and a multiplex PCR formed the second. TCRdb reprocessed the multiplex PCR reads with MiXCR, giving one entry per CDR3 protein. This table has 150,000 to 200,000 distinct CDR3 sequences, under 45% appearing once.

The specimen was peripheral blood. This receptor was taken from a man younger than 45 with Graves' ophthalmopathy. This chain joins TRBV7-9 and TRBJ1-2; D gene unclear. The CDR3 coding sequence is TGTGCCAGCAGTCAAGCGCTGGGCGATGGCTACACCTTC. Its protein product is CASSQALGDGYTF. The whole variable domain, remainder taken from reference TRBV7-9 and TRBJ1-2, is DTGVSQNPRHKITKRGQNVTFRCDPISEHNRLYWYRQTLGQGPEFLTYFQNEAQLEKSRLLSDRFSAERPKGSFSTLEIQRTEQGDSAMYLCASSQALGDGYTFGSGTRLTVV.